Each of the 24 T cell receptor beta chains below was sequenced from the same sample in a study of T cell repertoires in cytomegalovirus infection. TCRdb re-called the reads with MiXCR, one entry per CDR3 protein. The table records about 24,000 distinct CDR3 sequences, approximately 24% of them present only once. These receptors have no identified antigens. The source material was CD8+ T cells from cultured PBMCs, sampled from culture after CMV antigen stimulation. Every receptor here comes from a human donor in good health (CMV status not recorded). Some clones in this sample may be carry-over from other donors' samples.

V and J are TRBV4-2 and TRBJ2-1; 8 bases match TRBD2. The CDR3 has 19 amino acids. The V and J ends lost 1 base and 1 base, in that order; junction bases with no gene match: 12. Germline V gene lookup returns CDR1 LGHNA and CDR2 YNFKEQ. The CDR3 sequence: CASSQAGGSQDGSYNEQFF. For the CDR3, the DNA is TGTGCCAGCAGCCAAGCGGGGGGGAGTCAGGATGGTTCCTACAATGAGCAGTTCTTC.

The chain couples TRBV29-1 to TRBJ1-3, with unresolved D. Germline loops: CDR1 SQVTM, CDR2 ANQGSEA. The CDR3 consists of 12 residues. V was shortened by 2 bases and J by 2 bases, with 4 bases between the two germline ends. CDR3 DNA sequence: TGCAGCGTTGAAAGTACTGGAAACACCATATATTTT. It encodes CSVESTGNTIYF.

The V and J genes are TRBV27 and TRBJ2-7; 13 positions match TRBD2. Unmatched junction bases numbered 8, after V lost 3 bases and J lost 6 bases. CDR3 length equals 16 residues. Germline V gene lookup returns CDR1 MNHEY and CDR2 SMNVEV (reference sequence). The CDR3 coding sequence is TGTGCCAGCAGTTTTACTAGCGGGGGGGGATTAGCCGAGCAGTACTTC. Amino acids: CASSFTSGGGLAEQYF.

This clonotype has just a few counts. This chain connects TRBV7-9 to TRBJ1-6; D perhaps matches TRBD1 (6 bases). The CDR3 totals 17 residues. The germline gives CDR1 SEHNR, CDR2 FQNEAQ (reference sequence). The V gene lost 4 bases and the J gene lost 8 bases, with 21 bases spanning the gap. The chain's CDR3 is CASSSWEGRGGHSPLHF. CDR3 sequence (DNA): TGTGCCAGCAGCTCCTGGGAGGGCCGGGGGGGCCATTCACCCCTCCACTTT. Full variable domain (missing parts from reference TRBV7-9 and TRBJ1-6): DTGVSQNPRHKITKRGQNVTFRCDPISEHNRLYWYRQTLGQGPEFLTYFQNEAQLEKSRLLSDRFSAERPKGSFSTLEIQRTEQGDSAMYLCASSSWEGRGGHSPLHFGNGTRLTVT.

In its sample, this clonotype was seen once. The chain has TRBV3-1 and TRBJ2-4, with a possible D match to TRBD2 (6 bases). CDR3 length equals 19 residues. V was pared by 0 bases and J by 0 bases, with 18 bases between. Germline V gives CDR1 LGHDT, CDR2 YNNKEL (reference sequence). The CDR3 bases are TGTGCCAGCAGCCAAGATATACGGGGGATCCCACTAGCCAAAAACATTCAGTACTTC. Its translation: CASSQDIRGIPLAKNIQYF.

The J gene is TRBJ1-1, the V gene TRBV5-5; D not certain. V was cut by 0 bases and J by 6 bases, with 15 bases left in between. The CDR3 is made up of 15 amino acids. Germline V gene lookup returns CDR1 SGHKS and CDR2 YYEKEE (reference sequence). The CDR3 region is CASSLGWERTSEAFF. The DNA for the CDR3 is TGTGCCAGCAGCTTGGGATGGGAGAGAACGTCTGAAGCTTTCTTT. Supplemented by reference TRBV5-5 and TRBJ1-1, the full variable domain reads DAGVTQSPTHLIKTRGQQVTLRCSPISGHKSVSWYQQVLGQGPQFIFQYYEKEERGRGNFPDRFSARQFPNYSSELNVNALLLGDSALYLCASSLGWERTSEAFFGQGTRLTVV.

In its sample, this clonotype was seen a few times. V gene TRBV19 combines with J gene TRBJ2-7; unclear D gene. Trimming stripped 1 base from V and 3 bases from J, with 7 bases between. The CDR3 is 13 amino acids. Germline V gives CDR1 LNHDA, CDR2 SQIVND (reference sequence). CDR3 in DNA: TGTGCCAGTAGTATAGCACTCCTCTACGAGCAGTACTTC. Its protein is CASSIALLYEQYF. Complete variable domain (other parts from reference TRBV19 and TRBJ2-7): DGGITQSPKYLFRKEGQNVTLSCEQNLNHDAMYWYRQDPGQGLRLIYYSQIVNDFQKGDIAEGYSVSREKKESFPLTVTSAQKNPTAFYLCASSIALLYEQYFGPGTRLTVT.

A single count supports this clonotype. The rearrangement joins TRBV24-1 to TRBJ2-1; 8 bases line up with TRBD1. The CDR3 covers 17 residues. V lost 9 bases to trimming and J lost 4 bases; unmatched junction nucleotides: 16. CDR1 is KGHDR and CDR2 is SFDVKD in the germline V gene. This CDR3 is CATAGVGWTGYYNEQFF. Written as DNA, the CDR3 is TGTGCCACCGCCGGCGTCGGGTGGACAGGGTATTACAATGAGCAGTTCTTC.

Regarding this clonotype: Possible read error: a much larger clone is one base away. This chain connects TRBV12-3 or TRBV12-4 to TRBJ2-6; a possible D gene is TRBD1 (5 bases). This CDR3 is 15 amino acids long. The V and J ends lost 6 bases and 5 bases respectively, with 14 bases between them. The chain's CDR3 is CASSSRGMWANVLTF. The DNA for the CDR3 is TGTGCCAGCAGCTCAAGGGGCATGTGGGCCAACGTCCTGACTTTC.

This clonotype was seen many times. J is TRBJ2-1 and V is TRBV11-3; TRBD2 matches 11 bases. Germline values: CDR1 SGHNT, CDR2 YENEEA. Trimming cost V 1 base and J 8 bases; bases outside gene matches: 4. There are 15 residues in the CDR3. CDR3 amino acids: CASSLGLAGRHEQFF. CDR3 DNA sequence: TGTGCCAGCAGCTTAGGACTAGCGGGGAGACATGAGCAGTTCTTC.

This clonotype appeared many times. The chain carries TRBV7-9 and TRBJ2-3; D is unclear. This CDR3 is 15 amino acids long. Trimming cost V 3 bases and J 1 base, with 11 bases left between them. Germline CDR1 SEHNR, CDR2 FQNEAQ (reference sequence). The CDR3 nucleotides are TGTGCCAGCAGCTTCCCCTCGTCAGGCACAGATACGCAGTATTTT. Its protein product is CASSFPSSGTDTQYF. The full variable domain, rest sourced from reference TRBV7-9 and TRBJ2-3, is DTGVSQNPRHKITKRGQNVTFRCDPISEHNRLYWYRQTLGQGPEFLTYFQNEAQLEKSRLLSDRFSAERPKGSFSTLEIQRTEQGDSAMYLCASSFPSSGTDTQYFGPGTRLTVL.

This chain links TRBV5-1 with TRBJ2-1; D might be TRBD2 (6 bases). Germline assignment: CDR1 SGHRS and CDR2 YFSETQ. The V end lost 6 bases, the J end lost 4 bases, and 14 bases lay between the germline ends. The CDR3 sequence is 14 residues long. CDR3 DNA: TGCGCCAGCACCCATTCTGGGGGGTACAATGAGCAGTTCTTC. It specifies CASTHSGGYNEQFF. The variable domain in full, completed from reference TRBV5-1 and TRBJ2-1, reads KAGVTQTPRYLIKTRGQQVTLSCSPISGHRSVSWYQQTPGQGLQFLFEYFSETQRNKGNFPGRFSGRQFSNSRSEMNVSTLELGDSALYLCASTHSGGYNEQFFGPGTRLTVL.

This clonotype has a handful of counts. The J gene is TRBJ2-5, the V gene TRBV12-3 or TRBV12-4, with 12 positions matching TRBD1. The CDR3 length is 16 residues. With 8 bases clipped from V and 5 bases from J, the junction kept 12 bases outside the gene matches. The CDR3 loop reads CASLVRDRGLAETQYF. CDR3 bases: TGTGCCAGCCTAGTGAGGGACAGGGGGCTAGCGGAGACCCAGTACTTC.

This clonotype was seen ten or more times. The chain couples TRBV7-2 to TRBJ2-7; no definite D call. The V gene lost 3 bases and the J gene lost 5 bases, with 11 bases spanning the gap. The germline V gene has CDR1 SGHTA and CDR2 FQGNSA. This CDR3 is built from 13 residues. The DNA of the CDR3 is TGTGCCAGCAGCTTGGAACCCTTACACGAGCAGTACTTC. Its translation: CASSLEPLHEQYF.

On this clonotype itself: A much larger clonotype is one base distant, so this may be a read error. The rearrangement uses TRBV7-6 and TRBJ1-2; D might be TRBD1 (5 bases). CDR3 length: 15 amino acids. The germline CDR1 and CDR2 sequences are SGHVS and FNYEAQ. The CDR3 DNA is TGTGCCAGCAGCTCACCCGGGACGGGAGACTATAGCTACACCTTC. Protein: CASSSPGTGDYSYTF.

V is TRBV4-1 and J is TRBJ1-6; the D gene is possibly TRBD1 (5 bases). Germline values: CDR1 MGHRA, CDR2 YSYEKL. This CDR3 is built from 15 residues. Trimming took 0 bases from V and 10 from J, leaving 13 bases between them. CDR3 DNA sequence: TGCGCCAGCAGCCAAGAATATGACAGCGGATCACCCCTCCACTTT. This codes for CASSQEYDSGSPLHF.

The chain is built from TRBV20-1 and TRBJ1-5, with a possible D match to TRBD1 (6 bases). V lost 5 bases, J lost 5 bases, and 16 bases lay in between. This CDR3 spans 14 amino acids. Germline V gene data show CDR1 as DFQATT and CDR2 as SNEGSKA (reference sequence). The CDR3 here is CSAPRPSGDQPQHF. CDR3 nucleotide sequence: TGCAGTGCTCCTCGCCCATCAGGGGATCAGCCCCAGCATTTT.

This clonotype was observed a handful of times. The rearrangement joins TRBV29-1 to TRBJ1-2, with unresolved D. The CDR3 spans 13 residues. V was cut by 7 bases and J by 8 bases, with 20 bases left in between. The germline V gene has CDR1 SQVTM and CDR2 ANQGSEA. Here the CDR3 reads CSAYLQTEPGYTF. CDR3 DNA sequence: TGCAGCGCCTACTTGCAGACTGAACCGGGCTACACCTTC.

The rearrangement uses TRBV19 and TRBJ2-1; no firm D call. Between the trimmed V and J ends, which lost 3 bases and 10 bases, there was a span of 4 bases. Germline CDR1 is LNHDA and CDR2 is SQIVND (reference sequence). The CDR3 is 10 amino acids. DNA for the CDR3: TGTGCCAGTAGTATTAACGAGCAGTTCTTC. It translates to CASSINEQFF.

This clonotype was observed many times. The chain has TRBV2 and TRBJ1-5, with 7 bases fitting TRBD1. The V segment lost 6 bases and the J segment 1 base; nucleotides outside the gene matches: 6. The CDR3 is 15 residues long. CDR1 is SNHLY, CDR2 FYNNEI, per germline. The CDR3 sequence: CASSQTGMSNQPQHF. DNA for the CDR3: TGTGCCAGCAGCCAGACAGGGATGAGCAATCAGCCCCAGCATTTT.

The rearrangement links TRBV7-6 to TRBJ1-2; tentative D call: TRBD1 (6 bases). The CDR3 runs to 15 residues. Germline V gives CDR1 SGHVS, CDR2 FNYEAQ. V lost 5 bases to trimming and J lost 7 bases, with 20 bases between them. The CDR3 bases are TGTGCCAGCAGCCCAGGGGCCATTACGACTTCTGGCTACACCTTC. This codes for CASSPGAITTSGYTF.

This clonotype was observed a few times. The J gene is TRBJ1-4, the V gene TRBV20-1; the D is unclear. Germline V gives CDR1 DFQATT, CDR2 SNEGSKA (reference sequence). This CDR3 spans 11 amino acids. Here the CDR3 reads CGHLLGEKLFF. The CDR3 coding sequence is TGCGGCCACCTATTGGGTGAAAAACTGTTTTTT.

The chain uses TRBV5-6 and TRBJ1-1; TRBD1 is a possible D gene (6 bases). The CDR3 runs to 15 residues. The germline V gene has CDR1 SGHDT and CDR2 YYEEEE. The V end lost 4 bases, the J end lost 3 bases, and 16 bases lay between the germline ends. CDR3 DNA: TGTGCCAGCAGCCAACGTGGGGGGGGGCACACTGAAGCTTTCTTT. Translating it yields CASSQRGGGHTEAFF.

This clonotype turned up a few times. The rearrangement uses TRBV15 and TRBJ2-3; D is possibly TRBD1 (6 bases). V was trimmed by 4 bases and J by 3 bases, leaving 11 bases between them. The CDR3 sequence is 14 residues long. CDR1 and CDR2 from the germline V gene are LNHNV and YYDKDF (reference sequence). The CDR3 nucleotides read TGTGCCACCAGCATACAGGGTTTGACAGATACGCAGTATTTT. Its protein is CATSIQGLTDTQYF.